The rows below give T cell receptor beta chains drawn from one sample of a study of blood T cell repertoires in COVID-19. Profiled with immunoSEQ multiplex PCR; TCRdb holds only in-frame clones, not every one. The data show 250,000 to 350,000 clones, 86% seen once. Sequencing was done on a sample of PBMCs or T cells enriched from blood (not recorded which). These receptors were taken from a woman younger than 35 who had recovered from COVID-19. CDR3s include the opening cysteine and the closing phenylalanine or tryptophan. A row's size may be missing; if present it is once, few, many or a size class.

clone_size,v_call,cdr3_aa
NA,TRBV21-1,CASSKGDRVGYTF
NA,TRBV9,CASSVFGQGEQFF
NA,TRBV27,CASTLTGREETQYF
NA,TRBV5-4,CASSLARTSGRARSYNEQFF
NA,TRBV4-1,CASSLREPGQLYYGYTF
once,TRBV19,CASSMAANTGELFF
NA,TRBV7-9,CASKTSGRSEQFF
NA,TRBV5-1,CASSLNQGVENYGYTF
NA,TRBV28,CASSRHQGRYGYTF
NA,TRBV10-1,CASSERTGGRTEAFF
NA,TRBV2,CASSELAGGGKDTQYF
few,TRBV7-9,CASSSQGGINEAFF
NA,TRBV5-1,CASSLVPGQISYNEQFF
once,TRBV28,CASTPARGAGNSPLHF
NA,TRBV13,CASSLERTEAFF
NA,TRBV6-5,CASRPQRGRDTEAFF
NA,TRBV27,CASTPGTGGGAGYTF
NA,TRBV7-9,CASRDSGRAGEQYF
NA,TRBV11-3,CASSFSSGGEVNTEAFF
NA,TRBV18,CASSPQEMDYNSPLHF
NA,TRBV7-2,CASSRVSGGLETQYF
NA,TRBV2,CASRATGGADGYTF
NA,TRBV19,CARYRTGDSNQPQHF
NA,TRBV5-8,CASSLGTSGARGSETQYF
once,TRBV9,CASSAVGRPGEKLFF
NA,TRBV10-1,CASRDRKDGTDTQYF
NA,TRBV6-5,CASSIDSFDQPQHF
NA,TRBV6-6,CASSLPGLADPSYNEQFF
few,TRBV29-1,CSVGGPGEQPQHF
NA,TRBV3-1/TRBV3-2,CASSQEGTGGLDGYTF
NA,TRBV10-3,CAISESSQGNTEAFF
NA,TRBV24-1,CATSGGTGRKETQYF
NA,TRBV3-1/TRBV3-2,CASSQEGGTDYEQYF
NA,TRBV6-5,CASSSFGGTEAFF
few,TRBV6-5,CASSYRGQEGYTF
NA,TRBV18,CASSFGQENGYTF
NA,TRBV6-5,CASRHDRVAGNTIYF
NA,TRBV29-1,CSVGGQGERSTDTQYF
NA,TRBV28,CASSFSLAGVTFLSYEQYF
NA,TRBV29-1,CSVEQGIVAEAFF
NA,TRBV7-3,CASSLNGGSSGPLYNEQFF
NA,TRBV20-1,CSFSGGEQFF
NA,TRBV19,CASRGSNYGYTF
NA,TRBV5-1,CASSLGQGRTEAFF
few,TRBV7-9,CASSFPLTGELFF
NA,TRBV7-9,CASSLGTAQETQYF
NA,TRBV12-3/TRBV12-4,CASSSSTGRGYTF
NA,TRBV11-2,CASSLEGGYGELFF
once,TRBV7-9,CASSYRGSSYNEQFF